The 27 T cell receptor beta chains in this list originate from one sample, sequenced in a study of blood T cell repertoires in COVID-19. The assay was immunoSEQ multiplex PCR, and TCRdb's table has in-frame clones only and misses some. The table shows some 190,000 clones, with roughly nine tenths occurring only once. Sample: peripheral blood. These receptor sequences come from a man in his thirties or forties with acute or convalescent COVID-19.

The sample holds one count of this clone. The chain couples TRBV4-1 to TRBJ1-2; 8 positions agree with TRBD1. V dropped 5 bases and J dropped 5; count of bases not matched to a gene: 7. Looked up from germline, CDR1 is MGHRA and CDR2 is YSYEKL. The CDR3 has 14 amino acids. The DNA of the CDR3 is TGCGCCAGCAGCGCCGGACAGGGACAATATGGCTACACCTTC. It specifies CASSAGQGQYGYTF.

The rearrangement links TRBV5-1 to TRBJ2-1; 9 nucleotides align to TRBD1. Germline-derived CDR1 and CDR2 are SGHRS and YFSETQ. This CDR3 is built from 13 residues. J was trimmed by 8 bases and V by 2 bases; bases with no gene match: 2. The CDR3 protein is CASSLQGADEQFF. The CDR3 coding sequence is TGCGCCAGCAGCTTACAGGGGGCGGATGAGCAGTTCTTC.

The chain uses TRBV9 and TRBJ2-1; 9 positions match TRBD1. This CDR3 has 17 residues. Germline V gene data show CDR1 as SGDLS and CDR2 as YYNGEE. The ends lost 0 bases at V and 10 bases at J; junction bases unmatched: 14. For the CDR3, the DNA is TGTGCCAGCAGCGTAGCTACCTTACAGGGGGCGAAGGCCGAGCAGTTCTTC. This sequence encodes CASSVATLQGAKAEQFF.

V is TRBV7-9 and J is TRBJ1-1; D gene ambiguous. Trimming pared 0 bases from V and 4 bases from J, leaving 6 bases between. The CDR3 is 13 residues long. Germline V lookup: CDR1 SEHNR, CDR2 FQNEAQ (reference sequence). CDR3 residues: CASSLARVTEAFF. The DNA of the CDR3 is TGTGCCAGCAGCTTAGCAAGAGTCACTGAAGCTTTCTTT.

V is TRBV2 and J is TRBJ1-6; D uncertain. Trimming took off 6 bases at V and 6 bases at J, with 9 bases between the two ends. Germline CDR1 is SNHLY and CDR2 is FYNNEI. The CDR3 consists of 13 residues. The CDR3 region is CASRGDGNSPLHF. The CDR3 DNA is TGTGCCAGCAGGGGAGACGGTAATTCACCCCTCCACTTT.

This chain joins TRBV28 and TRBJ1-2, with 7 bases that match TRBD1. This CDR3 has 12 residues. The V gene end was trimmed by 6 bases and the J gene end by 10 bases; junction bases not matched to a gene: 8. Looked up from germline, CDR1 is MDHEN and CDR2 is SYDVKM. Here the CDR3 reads CASRPRQGLYTF. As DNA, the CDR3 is TGTGCCAGCAGACCCCGACAGGGACTCTACACCTTC.

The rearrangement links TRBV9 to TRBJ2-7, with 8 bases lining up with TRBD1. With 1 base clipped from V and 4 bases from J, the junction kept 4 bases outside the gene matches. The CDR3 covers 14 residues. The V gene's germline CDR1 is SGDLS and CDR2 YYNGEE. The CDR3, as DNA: TGTGCCAGCAGCGTACGACAGGGGCCATACGAGCAGTACTTC. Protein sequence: CASSVRQGPYEQYF.

In nucleotides, the CDR3 is TGTGCCAGCAGCTTACGTAACCAAGAGACCCAGTACTTC. This gives the protein CASSLRNQETQYF. This chain links TRBV7-3 with TRBJ2-5, with D hard to call. CDR1 is SGHTA and CDR2 is FQGTGA in the germline V gene. V dropped 2 bases and J dropped 0 bases, with 4 bases sitting between them. This CDR3 spans 13 amino acids.

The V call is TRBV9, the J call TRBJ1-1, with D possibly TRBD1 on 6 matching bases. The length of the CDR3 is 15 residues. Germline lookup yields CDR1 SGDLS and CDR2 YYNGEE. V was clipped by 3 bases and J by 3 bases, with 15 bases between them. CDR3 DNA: TGTGCCAGCAGCGGAACGAACAGGGCGGACACTGAAGCTTTCTTT. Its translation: CASSGTNRADTEAFF.

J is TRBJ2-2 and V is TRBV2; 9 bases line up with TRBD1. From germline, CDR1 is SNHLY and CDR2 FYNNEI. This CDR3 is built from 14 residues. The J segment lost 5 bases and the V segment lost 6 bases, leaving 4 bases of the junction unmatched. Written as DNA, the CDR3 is TGTGCCAGCAGCTACAGGGGGCAAACCGGGGAGCTGTTTTTT. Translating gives CASSYRGQTGELFF.

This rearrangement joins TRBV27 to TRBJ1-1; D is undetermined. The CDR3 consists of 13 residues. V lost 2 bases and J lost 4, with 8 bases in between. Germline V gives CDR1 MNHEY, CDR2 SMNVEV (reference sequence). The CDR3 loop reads CASSLREGTEAFF. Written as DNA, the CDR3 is TGTGCCAGCAGTTTAAGGGAGGGCACTGAAGCTTTCTTT.

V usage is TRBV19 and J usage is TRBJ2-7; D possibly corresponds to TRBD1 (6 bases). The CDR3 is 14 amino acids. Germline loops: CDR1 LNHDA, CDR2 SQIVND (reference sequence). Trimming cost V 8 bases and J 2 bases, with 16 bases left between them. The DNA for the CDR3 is TGTGCCAGTGGGATACAGGGAGCCACCTACGAGCAGTACTTC. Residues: CASGIQGATYEQYF.

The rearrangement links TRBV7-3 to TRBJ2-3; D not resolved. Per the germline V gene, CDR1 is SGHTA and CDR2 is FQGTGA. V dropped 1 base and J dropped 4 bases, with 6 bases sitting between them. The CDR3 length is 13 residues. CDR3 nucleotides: TGTGCCAGCAGCTTAATGTCAGCAGATACGCAGTATTTT. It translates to CASSLMSADTQYF.

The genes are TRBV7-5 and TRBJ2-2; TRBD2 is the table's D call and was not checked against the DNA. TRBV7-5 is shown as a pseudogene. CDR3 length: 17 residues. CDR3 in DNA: TGTGCCAGAAGCTTAGGGTCGGCGGGAGCGAACACCGGGGAGCTGTTTTTT. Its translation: CARSLGSAGANTGELFF.

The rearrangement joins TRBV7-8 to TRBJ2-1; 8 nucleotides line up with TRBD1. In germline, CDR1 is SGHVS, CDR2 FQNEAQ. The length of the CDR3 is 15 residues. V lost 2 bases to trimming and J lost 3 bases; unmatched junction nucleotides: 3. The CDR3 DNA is TGTGCCAGCAGCTTACAGGGGGCCTTCTACAATGAGCAGTTCTTC. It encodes CASSLQGAFYNEQFF.

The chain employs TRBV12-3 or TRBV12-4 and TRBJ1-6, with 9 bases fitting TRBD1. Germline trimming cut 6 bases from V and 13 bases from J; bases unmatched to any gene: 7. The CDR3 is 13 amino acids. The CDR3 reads CASSHWGQGPLHF. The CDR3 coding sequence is TGTGCCAGCAGCCACTGGGGACAGGGCCCCCTCCACTTT.

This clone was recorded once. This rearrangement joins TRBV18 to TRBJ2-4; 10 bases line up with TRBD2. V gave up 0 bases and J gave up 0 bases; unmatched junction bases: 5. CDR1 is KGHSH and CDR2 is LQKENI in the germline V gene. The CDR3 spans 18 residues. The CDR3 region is CASSPPASGSSAKNIQYF. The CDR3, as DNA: TGTGCCAGCTCACCACCGGCTAGCGGGAGTTCAGCCAAAAACATTCAGTACTTC.

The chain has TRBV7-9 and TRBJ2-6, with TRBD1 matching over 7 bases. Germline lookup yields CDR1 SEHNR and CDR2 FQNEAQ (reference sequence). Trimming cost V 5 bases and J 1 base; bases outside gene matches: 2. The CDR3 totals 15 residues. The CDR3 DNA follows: TGTGCCAGCAGCCCGGGACAGTCTGGGGCCAACGTCCTGACTTTC. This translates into CASSPGQSGANVLTF.

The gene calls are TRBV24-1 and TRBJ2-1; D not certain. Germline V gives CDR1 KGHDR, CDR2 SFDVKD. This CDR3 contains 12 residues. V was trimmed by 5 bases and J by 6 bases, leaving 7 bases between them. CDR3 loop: CATSGSGNEQFF. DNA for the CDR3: TGTGCCACCAGTGGATCCGGCAATGAGCAGTTCTTC.

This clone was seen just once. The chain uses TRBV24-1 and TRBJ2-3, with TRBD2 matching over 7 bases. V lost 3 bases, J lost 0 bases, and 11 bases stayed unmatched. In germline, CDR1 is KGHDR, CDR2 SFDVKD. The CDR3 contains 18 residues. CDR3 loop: CATSDQRGGRHSTDTQYF. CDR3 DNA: TGTGCCACCAGTGATCAAAGGGGCGGGAGACATAGCACAGATACGCAGTATTTT.

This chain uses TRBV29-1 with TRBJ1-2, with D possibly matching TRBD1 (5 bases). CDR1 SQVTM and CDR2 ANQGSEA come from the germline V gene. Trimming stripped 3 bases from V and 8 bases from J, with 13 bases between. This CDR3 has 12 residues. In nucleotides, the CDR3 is TGCAGCGTTGACGGCAGGGTGGAGGGCTACACCTTC. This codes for CSVDGRVEGYTF.

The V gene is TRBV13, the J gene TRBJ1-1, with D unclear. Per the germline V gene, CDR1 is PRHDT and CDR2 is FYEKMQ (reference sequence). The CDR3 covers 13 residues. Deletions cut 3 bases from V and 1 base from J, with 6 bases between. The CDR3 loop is CASSFTRNTEAFF. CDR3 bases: TGTGCCAGCAGCTTTACAAGGAACACTGAAGCTTTCTTT.

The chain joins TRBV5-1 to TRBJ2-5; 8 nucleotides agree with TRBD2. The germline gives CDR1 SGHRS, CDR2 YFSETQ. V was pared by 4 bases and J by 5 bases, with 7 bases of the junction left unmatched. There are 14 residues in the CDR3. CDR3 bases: TGCGCCAGCAGCATAGGGACTAGTCGGGAGACCCAGTACTTC. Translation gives CASSIGTSRETQYF.

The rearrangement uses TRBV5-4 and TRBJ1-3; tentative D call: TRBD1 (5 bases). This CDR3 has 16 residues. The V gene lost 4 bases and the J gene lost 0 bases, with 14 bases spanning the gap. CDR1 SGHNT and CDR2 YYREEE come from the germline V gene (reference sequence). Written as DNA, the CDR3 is TGTGCCAGCAGCCAGGGAGGACAAATCTCTGGAAACACCATATATTTT. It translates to CASSQGGQISGNTIYF.

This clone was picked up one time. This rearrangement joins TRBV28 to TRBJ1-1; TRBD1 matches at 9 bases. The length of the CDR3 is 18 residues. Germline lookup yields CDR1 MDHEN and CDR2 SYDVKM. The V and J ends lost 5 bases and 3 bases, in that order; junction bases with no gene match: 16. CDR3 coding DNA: TGTGCCAGCAGTCCCGGGACAGGGATAGGCCCCATTTACACTGAAGCTTTCTTT. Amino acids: CASSPGTGIGPIYTEAFF.

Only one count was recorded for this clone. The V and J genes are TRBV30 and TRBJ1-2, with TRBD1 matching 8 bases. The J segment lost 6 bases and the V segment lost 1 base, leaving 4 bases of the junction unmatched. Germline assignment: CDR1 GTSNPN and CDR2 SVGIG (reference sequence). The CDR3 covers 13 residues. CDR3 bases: TGTGCCTGGAGTGCCAGGGGGCTAGATGGCTACACCTTC. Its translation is CAWSARGLDGYTF. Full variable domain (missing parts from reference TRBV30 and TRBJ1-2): SQTIHQWPATLVQPVGSPLSLECTVEGTSNPNLYWYRQAAGRGLQLLFYSVGIGQISSEVPQNLSASRPQDRQFILSSKKLLLSDSGFYLCAWSARGLDGYTFGSGTRLTVV.

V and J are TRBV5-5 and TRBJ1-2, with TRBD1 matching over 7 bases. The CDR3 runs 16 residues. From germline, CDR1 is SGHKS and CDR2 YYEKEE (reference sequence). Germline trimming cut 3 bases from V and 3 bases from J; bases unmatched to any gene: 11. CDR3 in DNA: TGTGCCAGCAGCTACGGCTACTACGGGACAGACTATGGCTACACCTTC. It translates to CASSYGYYGTDYGYTF.